Listed here are 25 T cell receptor beta chains from one sample, sequenced in a study of T cells in Graves' hyperthyroidism and ophthalmopathy. Regions amplified from RNA transcripts were the TCR beta CDR3 regions. Initially, a first-round RT-PCR of the TCR CDR3 employed the HTBI primer set. TCRdb fed the multiplex PCR reads into MiXCR, producing one record per CDR3 protein. The sample carries fewer than 450,000 distinct CDR3 sequences, roughly 15% recorded once. The sequenced sample was blood. The receptors stem from a woman aged 60-75 years with Graves' ophthalmopathy.

There are many counts of this clonotype. This rearrangement joins TRBV24-1 to TRBJ2-3; 9 bases line up with TRBD2. This CDR3 contains 16 residues. Trimming at V came to 4 bases and at J to 1 base, leaving 5 bases not matched to a gene. The V gene's germline CDR1 is KGHDR and CDR2 SFDVKD. The CDR3 sequence: CATSEWTSVGTDTQYF. The CDR3 DNA reads TGTGCCACCAGTGAGTGGACTAGCGTCGGCACAGATACGCAGTATTTT.

This clonotype showed up just a few times. The genes are TRBV12-3 or TRBV12-4 and TRBJ2-3; 9 nucleotides agree with TRBD2. The CDR3 totals 18 residues. After removal of 6 bases from V and 6 bases from J, the junction contained 19 bases not matched to a gene. For the CDR3, the DNA is TGTGCCAGCAGCCCCCGCCCACCGGGACTAGCCGAGGTGGATACGCAGTATTTT. Amino acid sequence: CASSPRPPGLAEVDTQYF.

This clonotype was observed at least ten times. In DNA form, the CDR3 reads TGTGCCAGCAGTTTGGAACCAGGGTATGTTGAAGCTTTCTTT. Protein: CASSLEPGYVEAFF. The chain combines TRBV12-3 or TRBV12-4 with TRBJ1-1; D may be TRBD1 (5 bases). Trimming removed 3 bases from V and 7 bases from J, with 15 bases in between. The length of the CDR3 is 14 residues.

This chain joins TRBV7-9 and TRBJ2-6; D call uncertain. Trimming left V 4 bases short and J 1 base short, with 8 bases between. Germline loops: CDR1 SEHNR, CDR2 FQNEAQ (reference sequence). The CDR3 sequence is 15 residues long. The CDR3 DNA sequence: TGTGCCAGCAGCTCTATAGGTTCTGGGGCCAACGTCCTGACTTTC. This gives the protein CASSSIGSGANVLTF.

The chain recombines TRBV27 with TRBJ1-5, with D uncertain. The CDR3 contains 15 residues. V lost 4 bases, J lost 2 bases, and 12 bases lay in between. The germline V gene encodes CDR1 MNHEY and CDR2 SMNVEV (reference sequence). CDR3 coding DNA: TGTGCCAGCAGTTCCGGAACCTGGGGCAATCAGCCCCAGCATTTT. It translates to CASSSGTWGNQPQHF.

The gene calls are TRBV24-1 and TRBJ2-1; TRBD2 matches 10 bases. The CDR3 is 17 residues long. Germline V gene data show CDR1 as KGHDR and CDR2 as SFDVKD. V dropped 0 bases and J dropped 10; count of bases not matched to a gene: 11. The CDR3: CATSDLSPGLATYEQFF. In nucleotides, the CDR3 is TGTGCCACCAGTGATTTGTCCCCGGGACTAGCGACCTACGAGCAGTTCTTC.

This clonotype was counted ten times or more. The chain uses TRBV12-3 or TRBV12-4 and TRBJ1-5; D possibly corresponds to TRBD1 (5 bases). The CDR3 covers 14 residues. V was clipped by 4 bases and J by 4 bases, with 11 bases between them. The CDR3 DNA follows: TGTGCCAGCAGTTGGCTGAGGACAAATCAGCCCCAGCATTTT. Translating it yields CASSWLRTNQPQHF.

The V gene is TRBV7-3, the J gene TRBJ2-3, with TRBD2 identical over 13 bases. Unmatched junction bases numbered 5, after V lost 4 bases and J lost 1 base. CDR1 is SGHTA, CDR2 FQGTGA, per germline. The CDR3 consists of 17 residues. The CDR3 DNA reads as TGTGCCAGCAGCTCCCGGACTAGCGGGAGAGGCACAGATACGCAGTATTTT. Translating gives CASSSRTSGRGTDTQYF. Using reference TRBV7-3 and TRBJ2-3 for the parts outside the CDR3, the full variable domain is GAGVSQTPSNKVTEKGKYVELRCDPISGHTALYWYRQSLGQGPEFLIYFQGTGAADDSGLPNDRFFAVRPEGSVSTLKIQRTERGDSAVYLCASSSRTSGRGTDTQYFGPGTRLTVL.

This clonotype has only a few counts. The rearrangement links TRBV10-1 to TRBJ2-1; perhaps D is TRBD1 or TRBD2 (5 bases each). The CDR3 covers 13 residues. V was trimmed by 5 bases and J by 9 bases, leaving 14 bases between them. Germline CDR1 and CDR2: WNHNN and SYGVQD (reference sequence). The CDR3 loop reads CASSSGASSEQFF. In DNA form, the CDR3 reads TGCGCCAGCAGTTCCGGGGCCAGCAGTGAGCAGTTCTTC.

Turning to this clonotype: This may stem from a read error, because a much larger clone lies one nucleotide away. The CDR3: CASAIGESYEQFF. CDR3 sequence (DNA): TGTGCCAGCGCGATTGGGGAATCCTACGAGCAGTTCTTC. The chain recombines TRBV12-3 or TRBV12-4 with TRBJ2-1; D gene unclear. The CDR3 spans 13 residues. The V end lost 8 bases, the J end lost 10 bases, and 18 bases lay between the germline ends.

This rearrangement joins TRBV28 to TRBJ1-1; D is perhaps TRBD1 (6 bases). The CDR3 covers 15 residues. V was shortened by 4 bases and J by 2 bases, with 14 bases between the two germline ends. Germline CDR1 and CDR2: MDHEN and SYDVKM. The CDR3 bases are TGTGCCAGCAGTTCCCGCGGGGGGGCCAACACTGAAGCTTTCTTT. Translation: CASSSRGGANTEAFF.

The rearrangement joins TRBV27 to TRBJ2-5; 10 nucleotides align to TRBD1. CDR1 is MNHEY, CDR2 SMNVEV, per germline (reference sequence). V lost 6 bases and J lost 3; bases outside the gene matches: 7. The CDR3 contains 15 residues. The CDR3 bases are TGTGCCAGCAGCCGAACCGGGACAGGGGAAGAGACCCAGTACTTC. It yields the protein CASSRTGTGEETQYF.

About this clonotype itself: An end of the junction differs from the germline gene, which may be a read error. The chain uses TRBV20-1 and TRBJ1-4; D unresolved. The CDR3 contains 14 residues. Germline V gene lookup returns CDR1 DFQATT and CDR2 SNEGSKA (reference sequence). The CDR3 coding sequence is TGCAGTGCTATGAGGTCGCCCCGGGGTGAAGAACTGTTTTTT. Translated, it gives CSAMRSPRGEELFF.

Regarding this clonotype: It may be a read error: a sequence one base away is much more abundant. The CDR3 nucleotides read TGCGCCAGCAGCGGATCGCATCTTGAGCCAGATACGCAGTATTTT. This codes for CASSGSHLEPDTQYF. The chain recombines TRBV5-1 with TRBJ2-3; D not certain. CDR3 length equals 15 residues. Trimming took off 4 bases at V and 4 bases at J, with 16 bases between the two ends. The germline V gene has CDR1 SGHRS and CDR2 YFSETQ.

V and J are TRBV5-1 and TRBJ1-1, with 7 bases that match TRBD1. CDR1 is SGHRS and CDR2 is YFSETQ in the germline V gene. The junction had 9 bases not matched to a gene; V was cut back by 4 bases and J by 3 bases. The CDR3 is 15 amino acids. The DNA of the CDR3 is TGCGCCAGCAGCGAGACAGGGAATGGGTACACTGAAGCTTTCTTT. It yields the protein CASSETGNGYTEAFF.

Only a few counts were recorded for this clonotype. This chain connects TRBV2 to TRBJ2-1; 8 nucleotides line up with TRBD2. The ends lost 8 bases at V and 1 base at J; junction bases unmatched: 7. CDR1 is SNHLY, CDR2 FYNNEI, per germline. The CDR3 sequence is 15 residues long. CDR3 coding DNA: TGTGCCAGCTGGGAGGGACTAGGTTCCTACAATGAGCAGTTCTTC. This codes for CASWEGLGSYNEQFF.

In the case of this clonotype: A much larger clone is a single base away; this may be a read error. The CDR3 is CASSYGTGGSDEQFF. In nucleotides, the CDR3 is TGTGCCAGCAGTTACGGGACTGGCGGGAGTGATGAGCAGTTCTTC. The V gene is TRBV6-9, the J gene TRBJ2-1; 7 bases fit TRBD2. Germline V gene lookup returns CDR1 MNHGY and CDR2 SVAAGI. The CDR3 runs 15 residues. V dropped 3 bases and J dropped 8; count of bases not matched to a gene: 10.

The chain joins TRBV3-1 to TRBJ2-5; 9 bases fit TRBD2. V shed 1 base and J 3 bases; nucleotides not matched to a gene: 6. This CDR3 comprises 16 residues. Germline CDR1 and CDR2: LGHDT and YNNKEL (reference sequence). The CDR3 coding sequence is TGTGCCAGCAGCCAAGCGAACCTAGCGGGAAAAGAGACCCAGTACTTC. Protein product: CASSQANLAGKETQYF.

This clonotype has a handful of counts. This chain connects TRBV5-5 to TRBJ2-2; D possibly corresponds to TRBD2 (6 bases). The CDR3 covers 16 residues. The germline V gene has CDR1 SGHKS and CDR2 YYEKEE (reference sequence). Deletions cut 0 bases from V and 5 bases from J, with 14 bases between. CDR3 sequence: CASSLELARKTGELFF. The CDR3 region has the DNA TGTGCCAGCAGCTTGGAGCTAGCGAGAAAGACCGGGGAGCTGTTTTTT.

This clonotype has ten or more counts. The CDR3 spells CASNTGQVREQYF. The CDR3 nucleotides are TGTGCCAGCAACACCGGACAGGTGAGAGAGCAGTACTTC. The chain combines TRBV5-6 with TRBJ2-7; 7 bases are a match to TRBD1. In germline, CDR1 is SGHDT, CDR2 YYEEEE. CDR3 length: 13 residues. Trimming removed 6 bases from V and 7 bases from J; junction bases left unmatched: 10.

This clonotype was seen only a few times. The chain uses TRBV29-1 and TRBJ2-1; 7 nucleotides line up with TRBD2. Germline values: CDR1 SQVTM, CDR2 ANQGSEA. The CDR3 is 12 amino acids. The V gene end was trimmed by 5 bases and the J gene end by 8 bases; junction bases not matched to a gene: 6. CDR3 sequence (DNA): TGCAGCGTTCGGGGGGTAGCCTATGAGCAGTTCTTC. Translating it yields CSVRGVAYEQFF.

The chain combines TRBV3-1 with TRBJ1-1, with D perhaps TRBD1 (5 bases). This CDR3 spans 14 amino acids. Germline V lookup: CDR1 LGHDT, CDR2 YNNKEL (reference sequence). Trimming shortened V by 2 bases and J by 10 bases, and 17 bases separated the two germline ends. In DNA, the CDR3 is TGTGCCAGCAGCCAAACGGGAGGGGTTTTAGTAGCTTTCTTT. Its protein product is CASSQTGGVLVAFF.

This clonotype was detected ten times or more. This chain uses TRBV20-1 with TRBJ2-3; 9 positions agree with TRBD2. The CDR3 is 15 residues long. The V gene's germline CDR1 is DFQATT and CDR2 SNEGSKA (reference sequence). Trimming cost V 2 bases and J 4 bases; bases outside gene matches: 7. CDR3 bases: TGCAGTGCTAGAAGCTCTAGCGGGAACTCAGATACGCAGTATTTT. The encoded protein is CSARSSSGNSDTQYF.

This clonotype was counted at least ten times. CDR3 protein: CASSPLRGRVEQYF. DNA of the CDR3: TGCGCCAGCAGCCCGCTCAGGGGGCGCGTCGAGCAGTACTTC. This chain links TRBV5-1 with TRBJ2-7, with 8 nucleotides matching TRBD1. The CDR3 has 14 residues. Germline-derived CDR1 and CDR2 are SGHRS and YFSETQ. Germline trimming cut 4 bases from V and 6 bases from J; bases unmatched to any gene: 9.

This clonotype was observed a handful of times. The chain employs TRBV28 and TRBJ2-2; no clear D. The V end lost 6 bases, the J end lost 0 bases, and 8 bases lay between the germline ends. This CDR3 is 14 amino acids long. Germline CDR1 MDHEN, CDR2 SYDVKM. Here the CDR3 DNA reads TGTGCCAGCAGATACACCGCGAACACCGGGGAGCTGTTTTTT. Amino acid sequence: CASRYTANTGELFF.